This is a list of T cell receptor beta chains from one sample in a study of vaccination effects on CD4 cells after COVID-19. These TCRs' antigens remain unknown. The method was immunoSEQ multiplex PCR; TCRdb's version includes in-frame clones alone and lacks a portion of them. The table includes tens of thousands of clones, 67% detected once. This specimen was CD4+ T cells from PBMCs cultured without peptide, taken before COVID-19 vaccination. All receptors derive from a human donor who received a COVID-19 vaccine. CDR3s include the opening cysteine and the closing phenylalanine or tryptophan. A D gene is named only where the DNA matches it firmly. The size of a clone is reported for some rows only, either as once, few or many, or as a class for expanded clones.

>NA|TRBJ2-7|TRBV4-2|few
TGTGCCAGCAGCCAAGGGAATTACGAGCAGTACTTC
CASSQGNYEQYF
>NA|TRBJ1-1|TRBV12-3/TRBV12-4|NA
TGTGCCAGCAGCCATGGGCTCGCTGAAGCTTTCTTT
CASSHGLAEAFF
>NA|TRBJ2-7|TRBV3-1/TRBV3-2|few
TGTGCCAGCAGCCAAGTCCAGGCGACCTACGAGCAGTACTTC
CASSQVQATYEQYF
>NA|TRBJ2-3|TRBV6-4|NA
TGTGCCAGCAGTAAATCAACCGCGACAGATACGCAGTATTTT
CASSKSTATDTQYF
>NA|TRBJ1-1|TRBV6-5|NA
TGTGCCAGCAGCCCCACTGGATTTGAGACTTTCTTT
CASSPTGFETFF
>NA|TRBJ2-1|TRBV28|NA
TGTGCCAGCAGTTTCCTCCTGCATTCCTACAATGAGCAGTTCTTC
CASSFLLHSYNEQFF
>NA|TRBJ1-2|TRBV18|NA
TGTGCCAGCTCACCCTCGGACACCCGGGGCTACACCTTC
CASSPSDTRGYTF
>NA|TRBJ2-2|TRBV15|NA
TGTGCCACCAGCCGCTGGGACAAGAACACCGGGGAGCTGTTTTTT
CATSRWDKNTGELFF
>TRBD1|TRBJ2-5|TRBV28|once
TGTGCCAGCAGTCCAATGCCGGGACAGGCCGAAGAGACCCAGTACTTC
CASSPMPGQAEETQYF
>NA|TRBJ2-1|TRBV7-2|NA
TGTGCCAGCAGCTTATCGGCGTCTAGACAGTTCTTC
CASSLSASRQFF
>TRBD2|TRBJ2-3|TRBV24-1|NA
TGTGCCACCAGTGAGCCTCTAGCGGAGGGCACAGATACGCAGTATTTT
CATSEPLAEGTDTQYF
>TRBD2|TRBJ2-1|TRBV3-1/TRBV3-2|NA
TGTGCCAGCAGCCAAGGAGGCGGGAGAGGGTACAATGAGCAGTTCTTC
CASSQGGGRGYNEQFF
>TRBD1|TRBJ1-1|TRBV7-9|few
TGTGCCAGCAGCCCCCGGACAGGGAGCACTGAAGCTTTCTTT
CASSPRTGSTEAFF
>TRBD1|TRBJ1-2|TRBV5-4|few
TGTGCCAGCAGCTTGGCAGGGGGCTATGGCTACACCTTC
CASSLAGGYGYTF
>NA|TRBJ2-5|TRBV9|once
TGTGCCAGCAGCGTACGGGATATTGGCGGGACCCAGTACTTC
CASSVRDIGGTQYF
>NA|TRBJ2-2|TRBV4-1|NA
TGCGCCAGCAGCCAAGTTCCCCCCGGACGGCCGAACACCGGGGAGCTGTTTTTT
CASSQVPPGRPNTGELFF
>TRBD2|TRBJ2-3|TRBV7-8|NA
TGTGCCAGCAAACTAGCGGGAGTCTTCTCAGGTGATACGCAGTATTTT
CASKLAGVFSGDTQYF
>TRBD2|TRBJ2-5|TRBV18|NA
TGTGCCAGCTCACCATTATCATGGTCGCGGGGGGCCACGCAAGAGACCCAGTACTTC
CASSPLSWSRGATQETQYF
>TRBD1|TRBJ1-4|TRBV7-9|NA
TGTGCCAGCAGCTTGGGGGACAGAGGCGGTAATGAAAAACTGTTTTTT
CASSLGDRGGNEKLFF